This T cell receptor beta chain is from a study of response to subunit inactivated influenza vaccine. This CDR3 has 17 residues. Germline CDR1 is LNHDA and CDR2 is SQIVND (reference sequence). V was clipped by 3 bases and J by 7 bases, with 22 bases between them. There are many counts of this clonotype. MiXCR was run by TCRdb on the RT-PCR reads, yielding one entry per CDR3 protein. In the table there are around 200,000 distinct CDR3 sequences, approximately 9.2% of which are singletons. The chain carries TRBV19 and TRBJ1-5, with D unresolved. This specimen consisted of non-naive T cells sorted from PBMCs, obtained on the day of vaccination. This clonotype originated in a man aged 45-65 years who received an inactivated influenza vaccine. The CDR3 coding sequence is TGTGCCAGTAGTATCGGAAAAGGTAGAAGTCTCGGGCAGCCCCAGCATTTT. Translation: CASSIGKGRSLGQPQHF.